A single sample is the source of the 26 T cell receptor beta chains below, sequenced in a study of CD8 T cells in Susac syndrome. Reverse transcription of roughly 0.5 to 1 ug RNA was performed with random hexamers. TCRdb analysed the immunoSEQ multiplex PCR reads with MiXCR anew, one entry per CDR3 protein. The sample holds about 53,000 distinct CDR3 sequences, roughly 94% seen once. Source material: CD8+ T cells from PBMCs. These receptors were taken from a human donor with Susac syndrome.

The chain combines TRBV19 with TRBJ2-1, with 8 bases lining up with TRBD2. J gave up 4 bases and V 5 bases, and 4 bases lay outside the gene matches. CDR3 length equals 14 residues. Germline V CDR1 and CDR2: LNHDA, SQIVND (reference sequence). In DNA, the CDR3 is TGTGCCAGTAGTTTAGCGGGGTCGTACAATGAGCAGTTCTTC. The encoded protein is CASSLAGSYNEQFF. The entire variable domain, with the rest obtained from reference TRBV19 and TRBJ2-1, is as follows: DGGITQSPKYLFRKEGQNVTLSCEQNLNHDAMYWYRQDPGQGLRLIYYSQIVNDFQKGDIAEGYSVSREKKESFPLTVTSAQKNPTAFYLCASSLAGSYNEQFFGPGTRLTVL.

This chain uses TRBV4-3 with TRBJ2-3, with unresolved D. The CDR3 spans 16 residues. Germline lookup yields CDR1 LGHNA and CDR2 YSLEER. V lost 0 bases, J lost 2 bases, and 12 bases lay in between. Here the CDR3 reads CASSQEGWISTDTQYF. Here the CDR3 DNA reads TGCGCCAGCAGCCAAGAAGGATGGATATCCACAGATACGCAGTATTTT.

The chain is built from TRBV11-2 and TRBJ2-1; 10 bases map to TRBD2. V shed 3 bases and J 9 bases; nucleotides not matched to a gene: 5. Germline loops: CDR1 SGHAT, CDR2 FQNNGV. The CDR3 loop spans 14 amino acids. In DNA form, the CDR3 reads TGTGCCAGCAGCTTGAGCGGGGGGGCCTCTGAGCAGTTCTTC. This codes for CASSLSGGASEQFF.

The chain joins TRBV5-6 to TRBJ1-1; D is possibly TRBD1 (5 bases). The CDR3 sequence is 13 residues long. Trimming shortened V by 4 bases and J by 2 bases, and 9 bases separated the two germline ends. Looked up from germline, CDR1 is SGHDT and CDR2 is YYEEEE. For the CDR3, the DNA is TGTGCCAGCAGCCTAGACAGAAACACTGAAGCTTTCTTT. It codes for CASSLDRNTEAFF.

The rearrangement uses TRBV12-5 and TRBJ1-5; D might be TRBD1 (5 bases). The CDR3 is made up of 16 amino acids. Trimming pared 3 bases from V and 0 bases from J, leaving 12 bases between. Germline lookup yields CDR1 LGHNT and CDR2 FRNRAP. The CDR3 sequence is CASGFGRADSNQPQHF. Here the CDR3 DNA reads TGTGCTAGTGGTTTCGGCAGGGCCGATAGCAATCAGCCCCAGCATTTT.

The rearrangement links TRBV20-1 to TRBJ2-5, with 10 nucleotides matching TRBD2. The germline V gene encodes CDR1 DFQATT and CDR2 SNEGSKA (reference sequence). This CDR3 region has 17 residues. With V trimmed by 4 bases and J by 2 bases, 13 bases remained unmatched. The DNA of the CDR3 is TGCAGTGCTACCCTGCCGGAACTAGCGGGACAGCAAGAGACCCAGTACTTC. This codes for CSATLPELAGQQETQYF.

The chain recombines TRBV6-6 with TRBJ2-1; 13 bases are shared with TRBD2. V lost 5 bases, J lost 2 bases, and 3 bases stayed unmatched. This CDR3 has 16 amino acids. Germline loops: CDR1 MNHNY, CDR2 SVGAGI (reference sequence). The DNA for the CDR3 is TGTGCCAGCAGTGCGACTAGCGGGGGGCCCTACAATGAGCAGTTCTTC. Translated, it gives CASSATSGGPYNEQFF.

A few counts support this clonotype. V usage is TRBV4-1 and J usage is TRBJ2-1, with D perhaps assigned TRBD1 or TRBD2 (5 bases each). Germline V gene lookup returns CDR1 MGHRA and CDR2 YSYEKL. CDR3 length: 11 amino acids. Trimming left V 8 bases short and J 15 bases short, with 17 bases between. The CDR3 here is CASGSGTRRFF. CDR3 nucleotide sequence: TGCGCCAGCGGTTCCGGGACCAGGAGGTTCTTC.

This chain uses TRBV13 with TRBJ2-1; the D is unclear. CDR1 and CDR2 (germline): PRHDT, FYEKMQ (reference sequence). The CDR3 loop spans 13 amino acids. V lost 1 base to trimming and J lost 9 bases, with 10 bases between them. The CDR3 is CASSLDRQREQFF. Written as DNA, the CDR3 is TGTGCCAGCAGCTTAGATCGGCAGCGTGAGCAGTTCTTC.

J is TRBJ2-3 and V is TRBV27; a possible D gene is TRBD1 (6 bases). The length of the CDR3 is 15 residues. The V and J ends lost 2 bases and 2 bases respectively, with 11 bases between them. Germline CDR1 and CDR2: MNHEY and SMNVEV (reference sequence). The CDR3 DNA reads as TGTGCCAGCAGTTTAGGGGACACTTACACAGATACGCAGTATTTT. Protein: CASSLGDTYTDTQYF.

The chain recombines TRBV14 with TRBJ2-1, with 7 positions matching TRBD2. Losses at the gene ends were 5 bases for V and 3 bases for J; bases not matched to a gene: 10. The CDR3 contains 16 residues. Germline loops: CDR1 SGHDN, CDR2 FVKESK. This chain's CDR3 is CASSIRNGGGYNEQFF. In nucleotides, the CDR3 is TGTGCCAGCAGCATTCGGAATGGGGGGGGCTACAATGAGCAGTTCTTC.

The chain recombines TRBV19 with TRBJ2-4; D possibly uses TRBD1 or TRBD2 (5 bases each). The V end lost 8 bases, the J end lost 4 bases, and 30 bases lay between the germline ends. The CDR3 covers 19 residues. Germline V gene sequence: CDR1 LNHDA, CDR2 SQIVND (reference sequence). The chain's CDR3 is CASSTYSEGPSKKKNIQYF. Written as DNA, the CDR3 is TGTGCCAGTTCCACCTATAGTGAGGGGCCGTCTAAAAAGAAAAACATTCAGTACTTC.

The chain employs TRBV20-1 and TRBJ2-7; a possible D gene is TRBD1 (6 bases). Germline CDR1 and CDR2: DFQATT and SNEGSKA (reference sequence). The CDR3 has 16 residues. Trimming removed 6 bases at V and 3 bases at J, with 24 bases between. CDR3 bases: TGCAGTGCCAACAATAATGAGGGGGTCCACCTCTACGAGCAGTACTTC. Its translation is CSANNNEGVHLYEQYF.

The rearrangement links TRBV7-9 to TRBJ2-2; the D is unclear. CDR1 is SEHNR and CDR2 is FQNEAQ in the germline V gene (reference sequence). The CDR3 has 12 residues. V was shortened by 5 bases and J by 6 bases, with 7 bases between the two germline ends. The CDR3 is CASSRQAGELFF. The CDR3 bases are TGTGCCAGCAGCCGCCAGGCCGGGGAGCTGTTTTTT.

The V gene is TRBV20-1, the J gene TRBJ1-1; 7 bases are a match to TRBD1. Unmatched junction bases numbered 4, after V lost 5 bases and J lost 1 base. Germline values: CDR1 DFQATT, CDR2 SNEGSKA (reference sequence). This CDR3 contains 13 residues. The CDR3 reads CSADREGNTEAFF. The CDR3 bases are TGCAGTGCTGACAGGGAGGGGAACACTGAAGCTTTCTTT.

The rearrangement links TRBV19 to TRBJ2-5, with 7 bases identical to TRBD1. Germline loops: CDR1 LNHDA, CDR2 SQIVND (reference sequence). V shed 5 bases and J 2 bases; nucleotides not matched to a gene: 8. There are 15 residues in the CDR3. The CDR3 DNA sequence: TGTGCCAGTAGTGTTGACCCGGGACAGCAAGAGACCCAGTACTTC. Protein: CASSVDPGQQETQYF.

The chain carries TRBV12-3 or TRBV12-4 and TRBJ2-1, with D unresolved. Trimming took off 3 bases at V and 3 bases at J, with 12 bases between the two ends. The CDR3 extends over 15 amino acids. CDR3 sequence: CASSLTVGLYNEQFF. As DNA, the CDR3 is TGTGCCAGCAGTTTGACCGTAGGCCTCTACAATGAGCAGTTCTTC.

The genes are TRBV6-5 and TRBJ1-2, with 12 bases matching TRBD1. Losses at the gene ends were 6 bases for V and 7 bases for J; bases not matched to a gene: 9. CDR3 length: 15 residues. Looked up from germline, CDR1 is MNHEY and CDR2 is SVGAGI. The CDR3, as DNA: TGTGCCAGCAGATATCCCGGGACAGGGGGCATTGGCTACACCTTC. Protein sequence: CASRYPGTGGIGYTF.

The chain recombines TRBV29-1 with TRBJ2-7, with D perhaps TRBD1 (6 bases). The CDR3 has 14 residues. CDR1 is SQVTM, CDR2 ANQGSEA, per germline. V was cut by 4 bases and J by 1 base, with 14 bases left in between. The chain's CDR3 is CSVAKGVGSYEQYF. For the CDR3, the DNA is TGCAGCGTTGCAAAGGGGGTAGGATCCTACGAGCAGTACTTC.

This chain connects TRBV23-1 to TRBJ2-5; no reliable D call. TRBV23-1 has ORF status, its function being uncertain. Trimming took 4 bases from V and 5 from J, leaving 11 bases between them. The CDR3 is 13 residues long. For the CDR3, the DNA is TGCGCCAGCAGTCCTAAGTTCACGGAGACCCAGTACTTC. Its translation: CASSPKFTETQYF.

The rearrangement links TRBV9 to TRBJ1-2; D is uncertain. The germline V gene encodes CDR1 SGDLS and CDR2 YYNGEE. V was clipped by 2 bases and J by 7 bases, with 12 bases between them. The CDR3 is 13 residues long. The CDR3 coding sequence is TGTGCCAGCAGCGTCGGGCAGGAAGCTGGCTACACCTTC. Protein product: CASSVGQEAGYTF.

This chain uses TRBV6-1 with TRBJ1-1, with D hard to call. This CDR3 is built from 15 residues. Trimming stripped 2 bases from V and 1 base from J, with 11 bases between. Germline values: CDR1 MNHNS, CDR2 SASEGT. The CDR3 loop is CASSEKLAGNTEAFF. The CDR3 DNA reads TGTGCCAGCAGTGAAAAGTTAGCAGGGAACACTGAAGCTTTCTTT.

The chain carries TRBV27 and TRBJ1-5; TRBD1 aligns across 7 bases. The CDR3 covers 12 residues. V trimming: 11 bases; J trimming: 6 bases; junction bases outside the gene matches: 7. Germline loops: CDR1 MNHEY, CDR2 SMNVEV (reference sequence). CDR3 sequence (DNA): TGTGCCGCAGGGGGGCAGGGTCAGCCCCAGCATTTT. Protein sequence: CAAGGQGQPQHF.

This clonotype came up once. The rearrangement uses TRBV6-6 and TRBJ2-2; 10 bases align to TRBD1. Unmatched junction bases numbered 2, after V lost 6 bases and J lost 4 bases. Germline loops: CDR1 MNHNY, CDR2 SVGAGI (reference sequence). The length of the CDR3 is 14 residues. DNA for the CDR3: TGTGCCAGCAGCGGGACAGGGGTCACCGGGGAGCTGTTTTTT. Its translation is CASSGTGVTGELFF.

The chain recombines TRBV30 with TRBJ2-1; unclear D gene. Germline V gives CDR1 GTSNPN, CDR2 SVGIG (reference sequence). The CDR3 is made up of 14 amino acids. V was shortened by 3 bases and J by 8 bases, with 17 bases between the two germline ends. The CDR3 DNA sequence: TGTGCCTGGAGCCCCACCCTTCGAAGAGATGAGCAGTTCTTC. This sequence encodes CAWSPTLRRDEQFF.

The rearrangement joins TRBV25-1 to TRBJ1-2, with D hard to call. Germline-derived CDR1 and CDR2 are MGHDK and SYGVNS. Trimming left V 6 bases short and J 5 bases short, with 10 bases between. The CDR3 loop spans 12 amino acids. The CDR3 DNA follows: TGTGCCAGCAGGGAGGGTCTGTATGGCTACACCTTC. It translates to CASREGLYGYTF.